Included here is one T cell receptor beta chain sequence, with context. The antigen is unknown. Trimming took 3 bases from V and 6 from J, leaving 10 bases between them. Germline V lookup: CDR1 SGHRS, CDR2 YFSETQ. CDR3 length: 13 amino acids. This specimen comes from a study of T cell responses to AZD1222 COVID-19 vaccine. Study-wide findings and caveats: Spike was spanned by vaccine-associated CD4 TCRs, with dominance at 160-218 and 743-854.

Generated by immunoSEQ multiplex PCR, the TCRdb table keeps only in-frame clones and is missing some. The table records over 85,000 clones, around 83% of them present only once. The genes are TRBV5-1 and TRBJ1-5; tentative D call: TRBD1 (6 bases). This sample comprised peripheral blood, obtained on day 0 of AZD1222 vaccination. This sequence was found in an adult in good health. The CDR3 spells CASSYLGGQPQHF. The CDR3 coding sequence is TGCGCCAGCAGCTATCTAGGGGGTCAGCCCCAGCATTTT.